This entry concerns a single T cell receptor beta chain. This sample is drawn from a study of blood T cell repertoires in COVID-19. Looking at the study overall: PBMCs, B-cell-depleted T cells, or T cells were the source of the cDNA or gDNA that made up the material.

This study enrolled people aged 18 to 89 from about two dozen US geographic areas. Authors' processing steps: Amplifying reference gene primers gave estimates of nucleated cell counts. Method: immunoSEQ multiplex PCR; TCRdb's copy keeps in-frame clones and lacks some. V, J and clone size derive from that table, while D and trimming were established from the DNA sequence. In the table there are 300,000 to 350,000 clones, roughly 85% of which are singletons. The CDR3 has 18 amino acids. Germline values: CDR1 SGHTA, CDR2 FQGTGA. J lost 4 bases, V lost 5 bases, and 13 bases had no gene match. This TCR derives from a woman between 35 and 50 years old with acute COVID-19. Input material: PBMCs or T cells enriched from blood (not recorded which). The J gene is TRBJ2-2, the V gene TRBV7-3; 10 bases fit TRBD1. CDR3 protein: CASSPQRTRDRGTGELFF. DNA for the CDR3: TGTGCCAGCAGCCCCCAACGTACGCGGGACAGGGGCACCGGGGAGCTGTTTTTT.